Listed below are T cell receptor beta chains from one sample, sequenced in a study of Ad26.COV2.S vaccination and SARS-CoV-2 variants. Profiling relied on immunoSEQ multiplex PCR, and the TCRdb table lists in-frame clones only, not all of them. Among about 680,000 clones listed, around 92% were seen once. Sequenced here: peripheral blood, sampled in a trial of Ad26.COV2.S vaccine versus placebo. Receptor source: a person between 18 and 65 years old who received the Ad26.COV2.S COVID-19 vaccine or a placebo. Both conserved end residues are part of each CDR3. A D gene is named only where the DNA matches it firmly. Clone size appears in some rows only: once, few, many, or a class for an expanded clone.

j_call v_call clone_size d_call cdr3_aa cdr3_nt
TRBJ1-2 TRBV18 NA NA CASSPQGNGYTF TGTGCCAGCTCACCGCAGGGTAATGGCTACACCTTC
TRBJ2-3 TRBV5-1 NA TRBD1 CASSRPRDSEKVDTQYF TGCGCCAGCAGCCGACCTCGGGACAGCGAGAAGGTGGATACGCAGTATTTT
TRBJ2-3 TRBV7-9 NA TRBD2 CASSFLPGLASDTDTQYF TGTGCCAGCAGCTTTCTACCGGGACTAGCTTCGGACACAGATACGCAGTATTTT
TRBJ2-2 TRBV24-1 NA NA CATSDARYPGELFF TGTGCCACCAGTGATGCTAGGTACCCGGGGGAGCTGTTTTTT
TRBJ2-1 TRBV29-1 NA NA CSVGTPYNEQFF TGCAGCGTGGGGACACCCTACAATGAGCAGTTCTTC
TRBJ1-1 TRBV15 once TRBD1 CATSRPGTGGGTEAFF TGTGCCACCAGCAGACCTGGGACAGGGGGCGGAACTGAAGCTTTCTTT
TRBJ1-1 TRBV5-5 NA NA CASSWWNTEAFF TGTGCCAGCAGCTGGTGGAACACTGAAGCTTTCTTT
TRBJ2-2 TRBV30 NA TRBD1 CALTGDNTGELFF TGTGCCTTGACAGGGGACAACACCGGGGAGCTGTTTTTT
TRBJ1-5 TRBV21-1 NA NA CASSKAWTGISFQPQHF TGTGCCAGCAGCAAAGCATGGACAGGGATCTCATTTCAGCCCCAGCATTTT
TRBJ2-7 TRBV21-1 NA NA CASSPRGGQGLYEQYF TGTGCCAGCAGCCCAAGGGGAGGACAGGGCCTATACGAGCAGTACTTC
TRBJ2-2 TRBV5-5 NA NA CASSSLQGWGTGELFF TGTGCCAGCAGCTCACTACAGGGCTGGGGCACCGGGGAGCTGTTTTTT
TRBJ1-4 TRBV19 once NA CASSYQGAAEKLFF TGTGCCAGTAGTTACCAGGGTGCTGCTGAAAAACTGTTTTTT
TRBJ1-6 TRBV9 NA TRBD1 CASSVDPGQLISPLHF TGTGCCAGCAGCGTAGACCCGGGACAGTTGATCTCACCCCTCCACTTT
TRBJ1-5 TRBV7-9 NA NA CASSSDRYQPQHF TGTGCCAGCAGCTCAGACAGGTATCAGCCCCAGCATTTT
TRBJ2-1 TRBV6-5 NA TRBD2 CASRMGLAANEQFF TGTGCCAGCAGGATGGGACTAGCCGCCAATGAGCAGTTCTTC
TRBJ2-7 TRBV27 NA NA CASALLASGAYEQYF TGTGCCAGCGCCCTCCTAGCGAGTGGGGCCTACGAGCAGTACTTC
TRBJ2-4 TRBV5-5 NA NA CASSRQAIQYF TGTGCCAGCAGCCGACAGGCCATTCAGTACTTC
TRBJ1-6 TRBV6-5 NA NA CASSYSMGYNSPLHF TGTGCCAGCAGTTACTCGATGGGCTATAATTCACCCCTCCACTTT
TRBJ2-7 TRBV14 few TRBD1 CASSPRTGTYEQYF TGTGCCAGCAGCCCCAGGACAGGCACCTACGAGCAGTACTTC
TRBJ2-4 TRBV12-3/TRBV12-4 NA NA CASRYSGSIQYF TGTGCCAGCAGATATAGTGGGAGCATTCAGTACTTC
TRBJ2-1 TRBV27 NA TRBD2 CASTPLAGTYNEQFF TGTGCCAGCACCCCACTAGCGGGCACATACAATGAGCAGTTCTTC
TRBJ2-1 TRBV6-4 NA NA CASTPHAEHYNEQFF TGTGCCAGCACGCCTCACGCGGAGCACTACAATGAGCAGTTCTTC
TRBJ2-3 TRBV5-1 NA TRBD1 CASSLGQSTDTQYF TGCGCCAGCAGCCTGGGACAGAGCACAGATACGCAGTATTTT
TRBJ2-5 TRBV27 NA NA CASSLTWLDRETQYF TGTGCCAGCAGTTTAACTTGGCTTGACCGGGAGACCCAGTACTTC
TRBJ2-6 TRBV4-1 NA NA CASSQDRLVAGQVSGANVLTF TGCGCCAGCAGCCAAGATCGCCTCGTCGCCGGACAAGTCTCTGGGGCCAACGTCCTGACTTTC
TRBJ2-5 TRBV5-1 once TRBD2 CASKRASGSRTGETQYF TGCGCCAGCAAACGGGCTAGCGGGAGTAGAACGGGAGAGACCCAGTACTTC
TRBJ2-7 TRBV7-2 NA NA CASSPRERGAYYEQYF TGTGCCAGCAGTCCCCGGGAAAGGGGCGCATACTACGAGCAGTACTTC
TRBJ2-7 TRBV24-1 NA TRBD1 CATSDLGRTGGYEQYF TGTGCCACCAGTGATTTAGGAAGGACAGGGGGCTACGAGCAGTACTTC
TRBJ1-1 TRBV11-1 NA NA CASSLGTGGNTEAFF TGTGCCAGCAGCTTAGGCACGGGAGGAAACACTGAAGCTTTCTTT
TRBJ2-1 TRBV29-1 NA NA CSVGTTAVGQFF TGCAGCGTTGGGACCACCGCAGTGGGGCAGTTCTTC
TRBJ2-7 TRBV5-6 once NA CASSFLAGAYEQYF TGTGCCAGCAGCTTTTTGGCAGGAGCCTACGAGCAGTACTTC
TRBJ2-2 TRBV12-3/TRBV12-4 few NA CASRWAGTGELFF TGTGCCAGCAGATGGGCGGGCACCGGGGAGCTGTTTTTT
TRBJ2-1 TRBV6-5 NA NA CASSFRPGGYNEQFF TGTGCCAGCAGTTTCCGCCCCGGGGGCTACAATGAGCAGTTCTTC
TRBJ1-1 TRBV18 NA NA CASSPGLRPNTEAFF TGTGCCAGCTCACCAGGTCTACGCCCGAACACTGAAGCTTTCTTT
TRBJ2-3 TRBV6-1 NA TRBD1 CASSEALRTGRQYF TGTGCCAGCAGTGAAGCGCTCCGGACAGGGAGGCAGTATTTT
TRBJ1-4 TRBV3-1/TRBV3-2 NA NA CASSQDGGGNEKLFF TGTGCCAGCAGCCAAGATGGTGGGGGGAATGAAAAACTGTTTTTT
TRBJ1-1 TRBV10-3 NA NA CASNRAGTEAFF TGTGCCAGCAACAGGGCTGGCACTGAAGCTTTCTTT
TRBJ2-5 TRBV18 NA NA CASSPRQGETQYF TGTGCCAGCTCACCCAGACAAGGGGAGACCCAGTACTTC
TRBJ2-7 TRBV19 NA TRBD1 CASSDLGTGPIPYEQYF TGTGCCAGTAGCGACCTCGGGACAGGCCCGATCCCCTACGAGCAGTACTTC
TRBJ2-7 TRBV25-1 NA TRBD1 CASSDIRDRGVCHEQYF TGTGCCAGCAGCGATATCCGGGACAGGGGAGTATGTCACGAGCAGTACTTC
TRBJ2-7 TRBV15 NA TRBD1 CATSSGQGYSYEQYF TGTGCCACCAGCAGCGGACAGGGATACTCCTACGAGCAGTACTTC
TRBJ2-1 TRBV4-3 NA NA CASSQGGSSYNEQFF TGCGCCAGCAGCCAGGGGGGAAGCTCCTACAATGAGCAGTTCTTC
TRBJ1-2 TRBV5-1 NA NA CASSSLPGGGDYGYTF TGCGCCAGCAGCTCCCTCCCGGGGGGCGGCGACTATGGCTACACCTTC
TRBJ2-3 TRBV19 NA TRBD2 CASSILGEGPHTQYF TGTGCCAGTAGTATCCTGGGGGAGGGTCCCCATACGCAGTATTTT
TRBJ1-2 TRBV4-2 NA NA CASSQEKAGWAIYGYTF TGTGCCAGCAGCCAAGAAAAGGCGGGATGGGCGATCTATGGCTACACCTTC
TRBJ1-6 TRBV5-1 NA TRBD1 CASSLQQGGSPLHF TGCGCCAGCAGCTTGCAACAGGGGGGGTCACCCCTCCACTTT
TRBJ2-3 TRBV5-1 NA TRBD2 CASSPGLAGGVGDTQYF TGCGCCAGCAGCCCCGGACTAGCGGGGGGGGTGGGGGATACGCAGTATTTT
TRBJ2-6 TRBV2 NA NA CASSEPGANVLTF TGTGCCAGCAGTGAGCCTGGGGCCAACGTCCTGACTTTC
TRBJ2-7 TRBV11-2 NA NA CASSTGTGYEQYF TGTGCCAGCAGCACCGGGACTGGCTACGAGCAGTACTTC
TRBJ2-1 TRBV14 NA NA CASSQGPYNEQFF TGTGCCAGCAGCCAGGGACCGTACAATGAGCAGTTCTTC
TRBJ2-5 TRBV5-1 NA NA CASSLGGQETQYF TGCGCCAGCAGCTTGGGGGGCCAAGAGACCCAGTACTTC
TRBJ2-3 TRBV10-1 NA NA CASSESGGASTDTQYF TGCGCCAGCAGTGAGTCGGGGGGAGCTAGCACAGATACGCAGTATTTT